This T cell receptor (beta chain) was captured in a study of blood T cell repertoires in COVID-19. This table comes from immunoSEQ multiplex PCR, and its TCRdb copy is limited to in-frame clones, with some not included. The sample holds around 200,000 clones, almost 90% seen once. With 9 bases clipped from V and 15 bases from J, the junction kept 10 bases outside the gene matches. The CDR3 contains 11 residues. The receptor comes from a young man with active or convalescent COVID-19. Sequenced: peripheral blood. The genes are TRBV12-3 or TRBV12-4 and TRBJ2-1; 8 positions match TRBD1. CDR3 region: CASVKRGQAFF. As DNA, the CDR3 is TGTGCCAGTGTAAAACGGGGACAGGCGTTCTTC.